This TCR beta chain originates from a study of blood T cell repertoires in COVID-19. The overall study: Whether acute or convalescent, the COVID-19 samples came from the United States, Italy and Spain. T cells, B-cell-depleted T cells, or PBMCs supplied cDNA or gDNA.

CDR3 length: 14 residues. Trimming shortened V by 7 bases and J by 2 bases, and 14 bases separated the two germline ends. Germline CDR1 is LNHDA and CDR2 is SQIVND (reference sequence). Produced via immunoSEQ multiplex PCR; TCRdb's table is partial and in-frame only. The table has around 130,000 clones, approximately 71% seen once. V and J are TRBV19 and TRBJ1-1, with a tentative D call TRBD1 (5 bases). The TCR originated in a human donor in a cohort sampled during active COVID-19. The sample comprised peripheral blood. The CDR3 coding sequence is TGTGCCAGTAACCCCGGCAGGGATAACACTGAAGCTTTCTTT. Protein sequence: CASNPGRDNTEAFF.